This passage covers 16 T cell receptor beta chains from one sample sequenced in a study of blood T cell repertoires in COVID-19. Produced via immunoSEQ multiplex PCR; TCRdb's table is partial and in-frame only. Of 75,000 to 95,000 clones listed, about nine tenths are singletons. The sample comprised peripheral blood. Every receptor here comes from a human donor in a cohort sampled during active COVID-19.

The gene calls are TRBV6-6 and TRBJ2-3, with D uncertain. This CDR3 comprises 12 residues. V gave up 6 bases and J gave up 8 bases, with 12 bases separating them. The germline V gene encodes CDR1 MNHNY and CDR2 SVGAGI (reference sequence). Here the CDR3 reads CASSQPRVTQYF. CDR3 nucleotide sequence: TGTGCCAGCAGCCAACCCCGGGTTACGCAGTATTTT.

The chain carries TRBV6-5 and TRBJ2-5; 11 bases align to TRBD1. This CDR3 is 15 amino acids long. J was trimmed by 5 bases and V by 7 bases; bases with no gene match: 9. From germline, CDR1 is MNHEY and CDR2 SVGAGI. CDR3 amino acids: CASTWDRGGFETQYF. Here the CDR3 DNA reads TGTGCCAGCACCTGGGACAGGGGGGGATTTGAGACCCAGTACTTC.

This chain links TRBV6-5 with TRBJ1-1; maybe TRBD1 (5 bases). The CDR3 is made up of 14 amino acids. Germline-derived CDR1 and CDR2 are MNHEY and SVGAGI. Trimming stripped 6 bases from V and 7 bases from J, with 18 bases between. The CDR3 region has the DNA TGTGCCAGCAGGACCAAGGGTGGGGCTGGTGAAGCTTTCTTT. It translates to CASRTKGGAGEAFF.

The chain uses TRBV19 and TRBJ1-4; 7 nucleotides agree with TRBD1. Germline CDR1 is LNHDA and CDR2 is SQIVND (reference sequence). The CDR3 length is 15 residues. Trimming took 4 bases from V and 7 from J; bases not matched to a gene: 9. CDR3 loop: CASSTRTGGIEKLFF. The DNA for the CDR3 is TGTGCCAGTAGTACCCGGACAGGAGGAATTGAAAAACTGTTTTTT.

CDR3 nucleotide sequence: TGTGCCAGCAACCCGACAATAAACACCGGGGAGCTGTTTTTT. Translating gives CASNPTINTGELFF. The chain is built from TRBV3-1 (or the pseudogene TRBV3-2) and TRBJ2-2; D ambiguous. This CDR3 contains 14 residues. V dropped 7 bases and J dropped 2 bases, with 11 bases sitting between them. Germline V gene data show CDR1 as LGHDT and CDR2 as YNNKEL (reference sequence).

The chain employs TRBV10-3 and TRBJ1-6; maybe TRBD1 (5 bases). This CDR3 contains 18 residues. The germline CDR1 and CDR2 sequences are ENHRY and SYGVKD. Trimming cost V 0 bases and J 0 bases, with 12 bases left between them. The CDR3, as DNA: TGTGCCATCAGTGAGTCGATGACAGCCAGCTCCTATAATTCACCCCTCCACTTT. Encoded protein: CAISESMTASSYNSPLHF.

This chain links TRBV30 with TRBJ1-4; 8 bases agree with TRBD1. Germline V gene data show CDR1 as GTSNPN and CDR2 as SVGIG (reference sequence). Trimming cost V 3 bases and J 0 bases; bases outside gene matches: 3. CDR3 size: 15 residues. The CDR3 sequence: CAWRTGGATNEKLFF. The CDR3 DNA is TGTGCCTGGAGAACAGGGGGAGCAACTAATGAAAAACTGTTTTTT.

The count of this clone is one. This chain connects TRBV3-1 (or the pseudogene TRBV3-2) to TRBJ1-2, with D perhaps TRBD1 (5 bases). This CDR3 contains 15 residues. The germline V gene has CDR1 LGHDT and CDR2 YNNKEL (reference sequence). V lost 4 bases, J lost 1 base, and 13 bases lay in between. The CDR3 DNA reads TGTGCCAGCAGCCGACAGTTTTTATATAACTATGGCTACACCTTC. This sequence encodes CASSRQFLYNYGYTF.

This clone was seen a handful of times. The V gene is TRBV5-1, the J gene TRBJ2-7, with D perhaps matching TRBD2 (6 bases). The germline V gene encodes CDR1 SGHRS and CDR2 YFSETQ. Between the trimmed V and J ends, which lost 0 bases and 6 bases, there was a span of 7 bases. The CDR3 is 12 residues long. This CDR3 is CASSLETSEQYF. CDR3 sequence (DNA): TGCGCCAGCAGCTTGGAGACTAGCGAGCAGTACTTC.

The chain employs TRBV18 and TRBJ1-5; D may be TRBD1 (6 bases). CDR1 and CDR2 from the germline V gene are KGHSH and LQKENI. Deletions cut 3 bases from V and 0 bases from J, with 12 bases between. The CDR3 length is 16 residues. CDR3: CASSPGQGNSNQPQHF. CDR3 DNA: TGTGCCAGCTCACCTGGGCAGGGGAATAGCAATCAGCCCCAGCATTTT.

This rearrangement joins TRBV11-2 to TRBJ2-5; maybe TRBD2 (5 bases). This CDR3 has 15 residues. Germline-derived CDR1 and CDR2 are SGHAT and FQNNGV. The germline V and J ends were trimmed by 6 bases and 4 bases, with 18 bases remaining between them. The CDR3 DNA is TGTGCCAGCAGATTGGCGGGTTTGGGGTCAGAGACCCAGTACTTC. Translated: CASRLAGLGSETQYF.

The rearrangement uses TRBV5-4 and TRBJ1-2; TRBD1 matches at 9 bases. This CDR3 comprises 15 residues. Germline assignment: CDR1 SGHNT and CDR2 YYREEE (reference sequence). Trimming at V came to 4 bases and at J to 8 bases, leaving 12 bases not matched to a gene. As DNA, the CDR3 is TGTGCCAGCAGCCCCCCATCCGGACAGGGGTTAGGCTACACCTTC. This encodes CASSPPSGQGLGYTF. The whole variable domain, remainder taken from reference TRBV5-4 and TRBJ1-2, is ETGVTQSPTHLIKTRGQQVTLRCSSQSGHNTVSWYQQALGQGPQFIFQYYREEENGRGNFPPRFSGLQFPNYSSELNVNALELDDSALYLCASSPPSGQGLGYTFGSGTRLTVV.

This chain links TRBV29-1 with TRBJ1-3; maybe TRBD1 (5 bases). Trimming stripped 3 bases from V and 2 bases from J, with 8 bases between. From germline, CDR1 is SQVTM and CDR2 ANQGSEA. The CDR3 runs to 13 residues. CDR3 bases: TGCAGCGTTGAGTCCAGGGCTGGAAACACCATATATTTT. Encoded protein: CSVESRAGNTIYF.

The CDR3 sequence: CSALRGGTEAFF. In nucleotides, the CDR3 is TGCAGCGCACTAAGGGGTGGCACTGAAGCTTTCTTT. The chain couples TRBV29-1 to TRBJ1-1, with D maybe TRBD1 (5 bases). V was trimmed by 7 bases and J by 4 bases, leaving 13 bases between them. The CDR3 is made up of 12 amino acids. The germline V gene encodes CDR1 SQVTM and CDR2 ANQGSEA.

V gene TRBV5-4 combines with J gene TRBJ1-2; D remains ambiguous. Trimming stripped 1 base from V and 4 bases from J, with 8 bases between. The germline CDR1 and CDR2 sequences are SGHNT and YYREEE (reference sequence). This CDR3 spans 13 amino acids. CDR3 protein: CASSLREPYGYTF. In DNA, the CDR3 is TGTGCCAGCAGCTTGAGGGAGCCCTATGGCTACACCTTC.

The CDR3 is CSVAFAGTGKDNEQFF. In DNA form, the CDR3 reads TGCAGCGTTGCCTTCGCCGGGACAGGGAAGGACAATGAGCAGTTCTTC. The chain links TRBV29-1 to TRBJ2-1, with 9 nucleotides matching TRBD1. The CDR3 sequence is 16 residues long. Trimming removed 4 bases from V and 5 bases from J; junction bases left unmatched: 12. Germline lookup yields CDR1 SQVTM and CDR2 ANQGSEA.